The clone carrying this T cell receptor (beta chain) was detected a few times. Its cognate antigen is unknown. These data originate in a study of T-cell memory formation after mild COVID-19. In the study overall: Each donor largely had its own TCR clusters.

Study-level points and caveats: Contracting CD8+ clones were enriched in EMRA, CD4+ mainly in CM and EM.

Constant-segment-primed 5'RACE gave TCR alpha and TCR beta cDNA libraries with sample barcodes and UMIs. Using its own MiXCR run on the 5' RACE reads, TCRdb lists one record per CDR3 protein. The profile shows approximately 100,000 distinct CDR3 sequences, approximately 12% of them singletons. Trimming took 0 bases from V and 5 from J, leaving 14 bases between them. Germline CDR1 reads SEHNR; CDR2 reads FQNEAQ (reference sequence). The CDR3 spans 15 residues. This TCR came from a young man who had mild COVID-19 (a few samples of this study predate the infection). Cell type and time point are not known. Sequencing was performed on PBMCs or a T cell subset sorted from them (not recorded which). This chain connects TRBV7-9 to TRBJ2-7; D tentatively fits TRBD1 or TRBD2 (6 bases each). The CDR3 coding sequence is TGTGCCAGCAGCTTAGCGGGGGCCCGGGAGCACGAGCAGTACTTC. This translates into CASSLAGAREHEQYF. Full variable domain (remainder filled in from reference TRBV7-9 and TRBJ2-7): DTGVSQNPRHKITKRGQNVTFRCDPISEHNRLYWYRQTLGQGPEFLTYFQNEAQLEKSRLLSDRFSAERPKGSFSTLEIQRTEQGDSAMYLCASSLAGAREHEQYFGPGTRLTVT.